This T cell receptor beta chain was sequenced for a study of T cells in Graves' hyperthyroidism and ophthalmopathy. In patients aged 18 to 65, hyperthyroidism was newly diagnosed, with duration under 2 months. Amplified TCR beta CDR3 regions came from RNA transcripts. Initially, a first-round RT-PCR of the TCR CDR3 employed the HTBI primer set. TCRdb recomputed calls from the multiplex PCR reads with MiXCR, one row per CDR3 protein. The repertoire has approximately 480,000 distinct CDR3 sequences, roughly 20% of them found once; the top ten carry approximately 25%. Germline V lookup: CDR1 LNHDA, CDR2 SQIVND (reference sequence). Trimming left V 6 bases short and J 7 bases short, with 12 bases between. There are 13 residues in the CDR3.

This sequence originates from a man aged 18 to 35 with Graves' hyperthyroidism. The sequenced sample was blood. J is TRBJ2-2 and V is TRBV19; D is ambiguous. The CDR3 loop is CASRPEFGGELFF. CDR3 nucleotide sequence: TGTGCCAGTAGGCCAGAGTTCGGCGGGGAGCTGTTTTTT.